One sample yielded the 9 T cell receptor beta chains listed below, sequenced in a study of blood T cell repertoires in COVID-19. The assay was immunoSEQ multiplex PCR, and TCRdb's table has in-frame clones only and misses some. The sample has about 200,000 clones; 80% to 90% are singletons. Sequencing was carried out using peripheral blood. Receptor source: a human donor with active or convalescent COVID-19. The donor label of this sample is uncertain.

The V gene is TRBV7-9, the J gene TRBJ2-2; D might be TRBD2 (5 bases). There are 13 residues in the CDR3. The germline V gene has CDR1 SEHNR and CDR2 FQNEAQ (reference sequence). Trimming cost V 5 bases and J 8 bases, with 12 bases left between them. The CDR3 DNA is TGTGCCAGCAGCCTTACTAGTACAGGGGAGCTGTTTTTT. Translation: CASSLTSTGELFF.

This clone was picked up one time. The chain combines TRBV5-1 with TRBJ1-1; D not resolved. V was pared by 0 bases and J by 1 base, with 7 bases between. The CDR3 totals 14 residues. In germline, CDR1 is SGHRS, CDR2 YFSETQ. CDR3 coding DNA: TGCGCCAGCAGCTTGGGACCGGGGAACACTGAAGCTTTCTTT. Protein sequence: CASSLGPGNTEAFF.

The rearrangement joins TRBV24-1 to TRBJ2-1; 14 bases align to TRBD2. V lost 3 bases to trimming and J lost 1 base; unmatched junction nucleotides: 4. The CDR3 has 18 amino acids. Germline V gene lookup returns CDR1 KGHDR and CDR2 SFDVKD. CDR3 sequence: CATSDPGTSGSSYNEQFF. In DNA form, the CDR3 reads TGTGCCACCAGTGATCCCGGGACTAGCGGGAGTTCCTACAATGAGCAGTTCTTC.

V gene TRBV6-5 combines with J gene TRBJ2-7; D is ambiguous. This CDR3 region has 16 residues. Germline CDR1 reads MNHEY; CDR2 reads SVGAGI. V was cut by 0 bases and J by 0 bases, with 12 bases left in between. The CDR3 region is CASSYSMRMNSYEQYF. As DNA, the CDR3 is TGTGCCAGCAGTTACTCGATGAGGATGAACTCCTACGAGCAGTACTTC.

The chain has TRBV4-1 and TRBJ2-1; no clear D gene. This CDR3 contains 13 residues. Germline V gene lookup returns CDR1 MGHRA and CDR2 YSYEKL. Trimming took 5 bases from V and 6 from J, leaving 11 bases between them. This chain's CDR3 is CASSRRGSNEQFF. In nucleotides, the CDR3 is TGCGCCAGCAGCAGAAGAGGAAGCAATGAGCAGTTCTTC.

The count of this clone is one. The V gene is TRBV5-1, the J gene TRBJ1-1; 7 positions match TRBD1. The CDR3 extends over 14 amino acids. CDR1 SGHRS and CDR2 YFSETQ come from the germline V gene. Losses at the gene ends were 6 bases for V and 2 bases for J; bases not matched to a gene: 7. The CDR3: CASTNRGTNTEAFF. In DNA, the CDR3 is TGCGCCAGCACCAACAGGGGCACAAACACTGAAGCTTTCTTT.

The chain couples TRBV19 to TRBJ1-2, with a weak D call TRBD1 (5 bases). The CDR3 totals 11 residues. CDR1 and CDR2 (germline): LNHDA, SQIVND (reference sequence). With 3 bases removed from V and 8 bases from J, the gap between germline ends came to 7 bases. The CDR3 region is CASSMYRGYTF. DNA for the CDR3: TGTGCCAGTAGTATGTACAGGGGCTACACCTTC.

The rearrangement uses TRBV5-6 and TRBJ2-1, with TRBD1 matching over 9 bases. CDR1 is SGHDT, CDR2 YYEEEE, per germline. J lost 5 bases, V lost 4 bases, and 7 bases had no gene match. There are 15 residues in the CDR3. The CDR3 bases are TGTGCCAGCAGCGGATACAGGGGGCTTAACAATGAGCAGTTCTTC. Protein sequence: CASSGYRGLNNEQFF.

The genes are TRBV28 and TRBJ2-7, with a tentative D call TRBD1 (6 bases). The CDR3 length is 14 residues. The V end was cut by 5 bases, the J end by 7 bases, with 18 bases between. Germline assignment: CDR1 MDHEN and CDR2 SYDVKM. CDR3 protein: CASSIERQVGEQYF. CDR3 coding DNA: TGTGCCAGCAGTATAGAAAGACAGGTTGGGGAGCAGTACTTC.